The 31 T cell receptor beta chains presented below share a single source sample, sequenced in a study of blood T cell repertoires in COVID-19 (dated by TCRdb to 2019 to 2021). The protocol used for the library was the immunoSEQ multiplex PCR assay. What TCRdb holds here is the immuneACCESS table cut down to in-frame rearrangements. Part of the clones is not present; checked against another copy, under half of the missing clones reflect an unresolved V gene, and the others are unexplained. The sample table shows about 150,000 clones, and more than 75% are seen once. Clones ranked in the top ten supply 8.3% of the sample. Sequencing was carried out using peripheral blood. These receptors were taken from a woman aged 60-75 years with COVID-19, enrolled during active disease.

The chain uses TRBV2 and TRBJ1-2; TRBD1 matches 10 bases. Germline CDR1 SNHLY, CDR2 FYNNEI. There are 14 residues in the CDR3. V gave up 4 bases and J gave up 4 bases; unmatched junction bases: 3. The CDR3 bases are TGTGCCAGCAGTGGGACAGGGGGGGGCTATGGCTACACCTTC. This encodes CASSGTGGGYGYTF.

The chain is built from TRBV29-1 and TRBJ1-1; D unresolved. CDR1 and CDR2 from the germline V gene are SQVTM and ANQGSEA. The V end was cut by 7 bases, the J end by 0 bases, with 12 bases between. This CDR3 is 13 amino acids long. Here the CDR3 reads CSGAENLNTEAFF. The CDR3 nucleotides are TGCAGCGGAGCTGAGAATTTGAACACTGAAGCTTTCTTT.

The rearrangement links TRBV7-3 to TRBJ2-7, with TRBD1 matching over 7 bases. V lost 0 bases to trimming and J lost 6 bases; unmatched junction nucleotides: 2. In germline, CDR1 is SGHTA, CDR2 FQGTGA. This CDR3 has 13 residues. DNA for the CDR3: TGTGCCAGCAGCTTAACCGGACAGGCCGAGCAGTACTTC. Encoded protein: CASSLTGQAEQYF.

This sequence joins TRBV9 and TRBJ1-3; D may be TRBD1 (6 bases). The germline gives CDR1 SGDLS, CDR2 YYNGEE. With 3 bases removed from V and 4 bases from J, the gap between germline ends came to 11 bases. The CDR3 spans 14 residues. The CDR3 here is CASSGRTAGNTIYF. Here the CDR3 DNA reads TGTGCCAGCAGCGGTCGGACAGCCGGAAACACCATATATTTT. Full variable domain (rest looked up from reference TRBV9 and TRBJ1-3): DSGVTQTPKHLITATGQRVTLRCSPRSGDLSVYWYQQSLDQGLQFLIQYYNGEERAKGNILERFSAQQFPDLHSELNLSSLELGDSALYFCASSGRTAGNTIYFGEGSWLTVV.

The chain uses TRBV6-2 or TRBV6-3 and TRBJ2-7; a possible D gene is TRBD1 (6 bases). CDR1 MNHEY and CDR2 SVGEGT come from the germline V gene. The CDR3 sequence is 14 residues long. V shed 5 bases and J shed 5 bases, with 16 bases lying between them. The chain's CDR3 is CASSDPGEGNEQYF. For the CDR3, the DNA is TGTGCCAGCAGTGATCCAGGGGAAGGGAACGAGCAGTACTTC.

The chain uses TRBV7-7 and TRBJ2-3, with D maybe TRBD2 (6 bases). The CDR3 sequence is 16 residues long. The germline V and J ends were trimmed by 0 bases and 1 base, with 11 bases remaining between them. Germline loops: CDR1 SSHAT, CDR2 FNYEAQ (reference sequence). The CDR3, as DNA: TGTGCCAGCAGCTTAGCGCGGGGTTGGGGCACAGATACGCAGTATTTT. Amino acids: CASSLARGWGTDTQYF.

V and J are TRBV5-4 and TRBJ1-6, with 11 bases matching TRBD1. Germline CDR1 is SGHNT and CDR2 is YYREEE (reference sequence). Unmatched junction bases numbered 6, after V lost 3 bases and J lost 7 bases. The CDR3 has 16 residues. CDR3 residues: CASSSGTGGSNSPLHF. The CDR3 coding sequence is TGTGCCAGCAGCTCCGGGACAGGGGGATCCAATTCACCCCTCCACTTT.

The V call is TRBV5-1, the J call TRBJ2-3, with 8 nucleotides matching TRBD1. Germline values: CDR1 SGHRS, CDR2 YFSETQ. Trimming cost V 6 bases and J 3 bases; bases outside gene matches: 6. This CDR3 is built from 14 residues. This chain's CDR3 is CASNVQGATDTQYF. The CDR3 nucleotides read TGCGCCAGCAACGTGCAGGGGGCGACAGATACGCAGTATTTT. Combining the CDR3 with reference TRBV5-1 and TRBJ2-3 gives the whole variable domain KAGVTQTPRYLIKTRGQQVTLSCSPISGHRSVSWYQQTPGQGLQFLFEYFSETQRNKGNFPGRFSGRQFSNSRSEMNVSTLELGDSALYLCASNVQGATDTQYFGPGTRLTVL.

The chain recombines TRBV7-9 with TRBJ1-1, with D unresolved. Trimming shortened V by 5 bases and J by 4 bases, and 17 bases separated the two germline ends. The CDR3 consists of 15 residues. CDR1 SEHNR and CDR2 FQNEAQ come from the germline V gene (reference sequence). For the CDR3, the DNA is TGTGCCAGCAGCCACGCCGCCTCGGAGGGCACTGAAGCTTTCTTT. Protein sequence: CASSHAASEGTEAFF.

This chain connects TRBV24-1 to TRBJ1-4; a weak D match, TRBD1 (5 bases). V was clipped by 6 bases and J by 6 bases, with 19 bases between them. The CDR3 spans 16 residues. The germline gives CDR1 KGHDR, CDR2 SFDVKD. The CDR3: CATSSSSRQGYEKLFF. In DNA form, the CDR3 reads TGTGCCACCAGTTCTTCGTCAAGGCAGGGATATGAAAAACTGTTTTTT.

J is TRBJ2-3 and V is TRBV19; 11 bases are shared with TRBD2. The V segment lost 5 bases and the J segment 0 bases; nucleotides outside the gene matches: 4. CDR1 and CDR2 (germline): LNHDA, SQIVND (reference sequence). This CDR3 contains 16 residues. The CDR3 loop is CASSSSGRPSTDTQYF. In nucleotides, the CDR3 is TGTGCCAGTAGTTCTAGCGGGAGGCCTAGCACAGATACGCAGTATTTT.

J is TRBJ1-5 and V is TRBV4-1; D uncertain. This CDR3 has 14 residues. V was cut by 2 bases and J by 2 bases, with 7 bases left in between. CDR1 is MGHRA, CDR2 YSYEKL, per germline. CDR3: CASSQYGGNQPQHF. The DNA of the CDR3 is TGCGCCAGCAGCCAATACGGGGGCAATCAGCCCCAGCATTTT.

The chain is built from TRBV9 and TRBJ2-1, with D perhaps TRBD1 (6 bases). There are 17 residues in the CDR3. Between the trimmed V and J ends, which lost 2 bases and 1 base, there was a span of 16 bases. Germline V CDR1 and CDR2: SGDLS, YYNGEE. The chain's CDR3 is CASSVGRRGKSYNEQFF. In DNA, the CDR3 is TGTGCCAGCAGCGTTGGGCGAAGGGGGAAATCCTACAATGAGCAGTTCTTC.

The rearrangement uses TRBV11-3 and TRBJ1-3; the D is unclear. Looked up from germline, CDR1 is SGHNT and CDR2 is YENEEA. The V gene lost 1 base and the J gene lost 3 bases, with 4 bases spanning the gap. There are 13 residues in the CDR3. Written as DNA, the CDR3 is TGTGCCAGCAGCTTAGTCCATGGAAACACCATATATTTT. Translated: CASSLVHGNTIYF.

This chain joins TRBV9 and TRBJ2-5; D might be TRBD2 (6 bases). Germline V lookup: CDR1 SGDLS, CDR2 YYNGEE. Trimming stripped 0 bases from V and 3 bases from J, with 18 bases between. The CDR3 is made up of 17 amino acids. The CDR3 bases are TGTGCCAGCAGCGTAGACCCCCCCTGGGGGGAGAAAGAGACCCAGTACTTC. Its protein product is CASSVDPPWGEKETQYF. The whole variable domain, remainder taken from reference TRBV9 and TRBJ2-5, is DSGVTQTPKHLITATGQRVTLRCSPRSGDLSVYWYQQSLDQGLQFLIQYYNGEERAKGNILERFSAQQFPDLHSELNLSSLELGDSALYFCASSVDPPWGEKETQYFGPGTRLLVL.

This clone was observed once. This chain links TRBV30 with TRBJ1-2; 9 bases align to TRBD1. The CDR3 is 14 residues long. With V trimmed by 1 base and J by 9 bases, 9 bases remained unmatched. Per germline, CDR1 GTSNPN and CDR2 SVGIG (reference sequence). This CDR3 is CAWSDRDRAPSYTF. CDR3 DNA: TGTGCCTGGAGTGATAGGGACAGGGCCCCAAGCTACACCTTC.

This sequence joins TRBV5-5 and TRBJ1-6, with no clear D. Germline V lookup: CDR1 SGHKS, CDR2 YYEKEE (reference sequence). The ends were cut back, 0 bases at V and 2 bases at J, with 9 bases in the middle. CDR3 size: 16 residues. The DNA of the CDR3 is TGTGCCAGCAGCTTGGGGGAGGGAACCTATAATTCACCCCTCCACTTT. Its protein is CASSLGEGTYNSPLHF. The full variable domain, completed using reference TRBV5-5 and TRBJ1-6, is DAGVTQSPTHLIKTRGQQVTLRCSPISGHKSVSWYQQVLGQGPQFIFQYYEKEERGRGNFPDRFSARQFPNYSSELNVNALLLGDSALYLCASSLGEGTYNSPLHFGNGTRLTVT.

The V call is TRBV15, the J call TRBJ1-2; D is unclear. Germline V gives CDR1 LNHNV, CDR2 YYDKDF (reference sequence). The CDR3 is made up of 13 amino acids. V gave up 0 bases and J gave up 5 bases, with 7 bases separating them. The CDR3 reads CATSRDRAYGYTF. The CDR3 DNA follows: TGTGCCACCAGCAGAGATAGAGCTTATGGCTACACCTTC.

The chain combines TRBV27 with TRBJ2-7; 12 positions agree with TRBD1. CDR3 length: 16 amino acids. V was clipped by 7 bases and J by 7 bases; unmatched bases: 14. Germline V lookup: CDR1 MNHEY, CDR2 SMNVEV (reference sequence). The CDR3 sequence is CASNPGPGTGGREQYF. CDR3 DNA: TGTGCCAGCAATCCTGGTCCAGGGACAGGGGGCCGGGAGCAGTACTTC.

The V call is TRBV5-8, the J call TRBJ1-5; the match to TRBD1 covers 10 bases. The CDR3 loop spans 16 amino acids. From germline, CDR1 is SGHTS and CDR2 YDEGEE. V shed 4 bases, J shed 3 bases, and the junction held 7 bases outside the gene matches. CDR3 DNA: TGTGCCAGCAGCCACGGGACAGGGGTCCTCAATCAGCCCCAGCATTTT. Translated: CASSHGTGVLNQPQHF.

The chain employs TRBV5-1 and TRBJ2-7; D might be TRBD2 (6 bases). The CDR3 covers 14 residues. V lost 0 bases, J lost 3 bases, and 10 bases lay in between. The germline gives CDR1 SGHRS, CDR2 YFSETQ. The CDR3 is CASSLAEGHYEQYV. Written as DNA, the CDR3 is TGCGCCAGCAGCTTGGCGGAGGGTCACTACGAGCAGTACGTC.

A single count supports this clone. The gene calls are TRBV6-6 and TRBJ2-7; maybe TRBD1 (5 bases). Germline V gene lookup returns CDR1 MNHNY and CDR2 SVGAGI (reference sequence). There are 13 residues in the CDR3. Trimming removed 2 bases at V and 4 bases at J, with 9 bases between. CDR3 residues: CASSYASGYEQYF. In nucleotides, the CDR3 is TGTGCCAGCAGTTACGCCTCAGGGTACGAGCAGTACTTC.

This sequence joins TRBV29-1 and TRBJ1-2; D may be TRBD1 (6 bases). CDR3 length equals 12 residues. Germline V gives CDR1 SQVTM, CDR2 ANQGSEA. The V gene lost 5 bases and the J gene lost 3 bases, with 10 bases spanning the gap. DNA of the CDR3: TGCAGCGTTACAGGGTCGGACTATGGCTACACCTTC. Translating gives CSVTGSDYGYTF.

The chain links TRBV6-6 to TRBJ2-4; possible D gene TRBD1, 5 bases. This CDR3 is 15 amino acids long. V was clipped by 4 bases and J by 5 bases, with 15 bases between them. The V gene's germline CDR1 is MNHNY and CDR2 SVGAGI (reference sequence). The CDR3 region has the DNA TGTGCCAGCAGTTTCAACCCGACAGAAGAAAACATTCAGTACTTC. Its protein is CASSFNPTEENIQYF.

The V gene is TRBV18, the J gene TRBJ1-2; TRBD1 matches at 7 bases. This CDR3 contains 15 residues. Germline CDR1 KGHSH, CDR2 LQKENI. The junction had 5 bases not matched to a gene; V was cut back by 1 base and J by 3 bases. The CDR3: CASSPRQGSDYGYTF. DNA for the CDR3: TGTGCCAGCTCACCACGACAGGGATCAGACTATGGCTACACCTTC.

The chain links TRBV10-3 to TRBJ2-5; D is undetermined. CDR3 length: 15 amino acids. CDR1 and CDR2 (germline): ENHRY, SYGVKD. Trimming removed 8 bases from V and 5 bases from J, with 21 bases in between. The CDR3 is CAIGSQKLLQETQYF. CDR3 in DNA: TGTGCCATCGGGTCGCAAAAATTATTACAGGAGACCCAGTACTTC.

The V and J genes are TRBV4-1 and TRBJ2-1; 10 bases match TRBD2. Germline-derived CDR1 and CDR2 are MGHRA and YSYEKL. V gave up 1 base and J gave up 10 bases; unmatched junction bases: 10. This CDR3 region has 16 residues. CDR3 bases: TGCGCCAGCAGCCAAGGGGCCAGCGGGAGGGCCGGGGAGCAGTTCTTC. It translates to CASSQGASGRAGEQFF.

This chain joins TRBV11-2 and TRBJ1-2, with D maybe TRBD1 (6 bases). The CDR3 length is 13 residues. CDR1 and CDR2 from the germline V gene are SGHAT and FQNNGV. The germline V and J ends were trimmed by 3 bases and 4 bases, with 9 bases remaining between them. This CDR3 reads CASSLSDSYGYTF. CDR3 nucleotides: TGTGCCAGCAGCTTGTCGGACAGCTATGGCTACACCTTC.

The chain uses TRBV5-1 and TRBJ1-1, with D perhaps matching TRBD1 (6 bases). The V gene's germline CDR1 is SGHRS and CDR2 YFSETQ. Trimming took 4 bases from V and 5 from J, leaving 18 bases between them. The CDR3 is 15 residues long. The CDR3 reads CASSRDGGQGTEAFF. In nucleotides, the CDR3 is TGCGCCAGCAGCCGGGACGGAGGTCAGGGGACTGAAGCTTTCTTT. Together with reference TRBV5-1 and TRBJ1-1, the CDR3 gives the full variable domain: KAGVTQTPRYLIKTRGQQVTLSCSPISGHRSVSWYQQTPGQGLQFLFEYFSETQRNKGNFPGRFSGRQFSNSRSEMNVSTLELGDSALYLCASSRDGGQGTEAFFGQGTRLTVV.

The chain couples TRBV7-7 to TRBJ2-3, with TRBD2 identical over 10 bases. CDR1 is SSHAT, CDR2 FNYEAQ, per germline (reference sequence). The CDR3 has 16 residues. V gave up 5 bases and J gave up 6 bases; unmatched junction bases: 11. CDR3 amino acids: CASSVGSSGGQDTQYF. The CDR3 DNA follows: TGTGCCAGCAGCGTCGGGAGTAGCGGGGGGCAGGATACGCAGTATTTT.

The chain carries TRBV10-1 and TRBJ2-2; TRBD2 aligns across 12 bases. CDR1 is WNHNN, CDR2 SYGVQD, per germline (reference sequence). The CDR3 covers 15 residues. With 10 bases clipped from V and 6 bases from J, the junction kept 9 bases outside the gene matches. The CDR3 spells CATTSGGPGAGELFF. CDR3 DNA sequence: TGCGCCACAACTAGCGGGGGGCCCGGGGCCGGGGAGCTGTTTTTT.